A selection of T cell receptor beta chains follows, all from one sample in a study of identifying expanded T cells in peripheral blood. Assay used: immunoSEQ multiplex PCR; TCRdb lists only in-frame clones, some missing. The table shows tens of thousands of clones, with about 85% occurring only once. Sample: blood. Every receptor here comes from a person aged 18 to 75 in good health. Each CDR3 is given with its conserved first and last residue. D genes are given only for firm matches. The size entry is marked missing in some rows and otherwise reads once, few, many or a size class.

CDR3 DNA: TGCGCCAGCACCCTCTCTAGTCCCGGGACTAAGTACTTC
CDR3 protein: CASTLSSPGTKYF
D gene: TRBD2
V gene: TRBV5-1
J gene: TRBJ2-5
clone size: -

CDR3 DNA: TGCGCCAGCAGCACTGGCCAGGGGATGGATACGCAGTATTTT
CDR3 protein: CASSTGQGMDTQYF
D gene: -
V gene: TRBV5-1
J gene: TRBJ2-3
clone size: many

CDR3 DNA: TGCAGCGCCCTGGGAACAGGGGGCTTTGGAAACACCATATATTTT
CDR3 protein: CSALGTGGFGNTIYF
D gene: TRBD1
V gene: TRBV29-1
J gene: TRBJ1-3
clone size: -

CDR3 DNA: TGTGCCAGCAGCTTCTTGGGGGGAATTGGAGAGACCCAGTACTTC
CDR3 protein: CASSFLGGIGETQYF
D gene: -
V gene: TRBV5-6
J gene: TRBJ2-5
clone size: once

CDR3 DNA: TGTGCCAGCAGTTACTCTGCGGGAGAACACACCGGGGAGCTGTTTTTT
CDR3 protein: CASSYSAGEHTGELFF
D gene: TRBD2
V gene: TRBV6-5
J gene: TRBJ2-2
clone size: -

CDR3 DNA: TGTGCCAGCAGTTACCGACTAGCGCCGCACGAGCAGTACTTC
CDR3 protein: CASSYRLAPHEQYF
D gene: TRBD2
V gene: TRBV6-6
J gene: TRBJ2-7
clone size: -

CDR3 DNA: TGTGCCAGCAGGGCGGGGGATTTAATGAACACTGAAGCTTTCTTT
CDR3 protein: CASRAGDLMNTEAFF
D gene: -
V gene: TRBV6-6
J gene: TRBJ1-1
clone size: -

CDR3 DNA: TGCGCCAGCAGCTCGGTCGGGGGCACAGATACGCAGTATTTT
CDR3 protein: CASSSVGGTDTQYF
D gene: -
V gene: TRBV5-1
J gene: TRBJ2-3
clone size: -

CDR3 DNA: TGCGCCAGCAGCCAGGACTGGCAAGAGACCCAGTACTTC
CDR3 protein: CASSQDWQETQYF
D gene: -
V gene: TRBV4-1
J gene: TRBJ2-5
clone size: -

CDR3 DNA: TGCGCCAGCAGCTTGGAGGTTCGGGGACAGGTTAACACTGAAGCTTTCTTT
CDR3 protein: CASSLEVRGQVNTEAFF
D gene: TRBD1
V gene: TRBV5-1
J gene: TRBJ1-1
clone size: -

CDR3 DNA: TGTGCCAGCAGCTCCAGGGACTGGGGGAGAGGGGAAAATACGCAGTATTTT
CDR3 protein: CASSSRDWGRGENTQYF
D gene: -
V gene: TRBV11-2
J gene: TRBJ2-3
clone size: -

CDR3 DNA: TGCGCCAGCAGCCCGAGTTTCCGGGGTCCCTACGAGCAGTACTTC
CDR3 protein: CASSPSFRGPYEQYF
D gene: -
V gene: TRBV5-1
J gene: TRBJ2-7
clone size: -

CDR3 DNA: TGTGCCAGCTCACAATCCCTGGGCACAGATACGCAGTATTTT
CDR3 protein: CASSQSLGTDTQYF
D gene: -
V gene: TRBV18
J gene: TRBJ2-3
clone size: -

CDR3 DNA: TGCGCCAGCAGTGAGACAGGGGCGCGTCTGGGAAAACTGTTTTTT
CDR3 protein: CASSETGARLGKLFF
D gene: TRBD1
V gene: TRBV10-2
J gene: TRBJ1-4
clone size: few

CDR3 DNA: TGCGCCAGCAGCACCTACGGCGGGGGCGGTACAGATACGCAGTATTTT
CDR3 protein: CASSTYGGGGTDTQYF
D gene: -
V gene: TRBV5-1
J gene: TRBJ2-3
clone size: -

CDR3 DNA: TGTGCCAGCAACCGTTTACAGGGATATGAGCAGTTCTTC
CDR3 protein: CASNRLQGYEQFF
D gene: -
V gene: TRBV6-5
J gene: TRBJ2-1
clone size: -

CDR3 DNA: TGTGCCAGCCCCGGGTATGAAGGAAACACCATATATTTT
CDR3 protein: CASPGYEGNTIYF
D gene: -
V gene: TRBV6-1
J gene: TRBJ1-3
clone size: -

CDR3 DNA: TGCGCCAGCAGCTTGGGTGGGGTTGGTGAAGCTTTCTTT
CDR3 protein: CASSLGGVGEAFF
D gene: -
V gene: TRBV5-1
J gene: TRBJ1-1
clone size: -

CDR3 DNA: TGTGCCAGCAGTTATGCCGGAGCTAACACTGAAGCTTTCTTT
CDR3 protein: CASSYAGANTEAFF
D gene: -
V gene: TRBV6-5
J gene: TRBJ1-1
clone size: -

CDR3 DNA: TGTGCCAGCAGGGACAGGGGAGGGTCACCCCTCCACTTT
CDR3 protein: CASRDRGGSPLHF
D gene: TRBD1
V gene: TRBV6-6
J gene: TRBJ1-6
clone size: -

CDR3 DNA: TGTGCCAGCAGCAAAGAAGGTATCGGGGACACGAACACTGAAGCTTTCTTT
CDR3 protein: CASSKEGIGDTNTEAFF
D gene: -
V gene: TRBV21-1
J gene: TRBJ1-1
clone size: -

CDR3 DNA: TGTGCCAGTAGTACCCGAGGGGGGGCAAGCAATCAGCCCCAGCATTTT
CDR3 protein: CASSTRGGASNQPQHF
D gene: -
V gene: TRBV19
J gene: TRBJ1-5
clone size: -

CDR3 DNA: TGTGCCAGCAGTTACTCGATGGGCGGGGGTCCCTATGGCTACACCTTC
CDR3 protein: CASSYSMGGGPYGYTF
D gene: -
V gene: TRBV6-5
J gene: TRBJ1-2
clone size: -

CDR3 DNA: TGTGCCAGTAGTGTGGGACTAGCGGGGTCTGAGCAGTTCTTC
CDR3 protein: CASSVGLAGSEQFF
D gene: TRBD2
V gene: TRBV19
J gene: TRBJ2-1
clone size: -

CDR3 DNA: TGTGCCAGTAGAACCAGGACTAGCGGTTCCTACAATGAGCAGTTCTTC
CDR3 protein: CASRTRTSGSYNEQFF
D gene: TRBD2
V gene: TRBV19
J gene: TRBJ2-1
clone size: few

CDR3 DNA: TGTGCCAGCAGAGACCGACAGAGCAATCAGCCCCAGCATTTT
CDR3 protein: CASRDRQSNQPQHF
D gene: -
V gene: TRBV2
J gene: TRBJ1-5
clone size: -

CDR3 DNA: TGCGCCAGCAGCCAAGATGTAATAACAGGGGTTATGAACACTGAAGCTTTCTTT
CDR3 protein: CASSQDVITGVMNTEAFF
D gene: TRBD1
V gene: TRBV4-3
J gene: TRBJ1-1
clone size: -

CDR3 DNA: TGTGCCAGCTCTCCTGTGGCCTACGAGCAGTACTTC
CDR3 protein: CASSPVAYEQYF
D gene: -
V gene: TRBV28
J gene: TRBJ2-7
clone size: -

CDR3 DNA: TGTGCCAGCAGCCCGATTGATTCCTACAATGAGCAGTTCTTC
CDR3 protein: CASSPIDSYNEQFF
D gene: -
V gene: TRBV14
J gene: TRBJ2-1
clone size: -

CDR3 DNA: TGTGCCAGCAGAAGCCGGACAGGACGGGGGAACTATGGCTACACCTTC
CDR3 protein: CASRSRTGRGNYGYTF
D gene: TRBD1
V gene: TRBV27
J gene: TRBJ1-2
clone size: few

CDR3 DNA: TGTGCCAGCAGCTTAGGGTTTGGGGGGCCGGTAGAGACCCAGTACTTC
CDR3 protein: CASSLGFGGPVETQYF
D gene: -
V gene: TRBV11-2
J gene: TRBJ2-5
clone size: -

CDR3 DNA: TGTGCCAGCAGCCCCCACGGCACCGGGGAGCTGTTTTTT
CDR3 protein: CASSPHGTGELFF
D gene: -
V gene: TRBV7-8
J gene: TRBJ2-2
clone size: -

CDR3 DNA: TGTGCCAGCAGCCAGCGACAGGCCCCGAACACTGAAGCTTTCTTT
CDR3 protein: CASSQRQAPNTEAFF
D gene: -
V gene: TRBV7-9
J gene: TRBJ1-1
clone size: once

CDR3 DNA: TGTGCCACCCTAAGAGGGACTAGCGGGGGGTTGGAGCAGTTCTTC
CDR3 protein: CATLRGTSGGLEQFF
D gene: TRBD2
V gene: TRBV6-6
J gene: TRBJ2-1
clone size: few

CDR3 DNA: TGTGCCAGCTCACCTACCAACGGTAAAAACACTGAAGCTTTCTTT
CDR3 protein: CASSPTNGKNTEAFF
D gene: -
V gene: TRBV18
J gene: TRBJ1-1
clone size: once